The 14 T cell receptor beta chains listed next were all sequenced from one sample in a study of blood T cells in healthy people across ages. Primed by a sample-barcoded 5' primer and a J-beta primer mix, a second PCR proceeded for 7 to 11 cycles. TCRdb processed the 5' RACE reads anew with MiXCR; each CDR3 protein has one entry. This table has fewer than 700,000 distinct CDR3 sequences, 40% to 45% appearing once. Sequenced: blood. These receptors were obtained from a man at least 80 years old in good health.

This chain connects TRBV5-1 to TRBJ2-3; unclear D gene. The CDR3 loop spans 14 amino acids. Germline V lookup: CDR1 SGHRS, CDR2 YFSETQ. The V end was cut by 4 bases, the J end by 2 bases, with 11 bases between. The CDR3 DNA sequence: TGCGCCAGCAGCGTCGAACTCGCCACAGATACGCAGTATTTT. Translated: CASSVELATDTQYF.

This clonotype was counted a few times. The rearrangement uses TRBV7-9 and TRBJ2-5; tentatively, D is TRBD1 (5 bases). Deletions cut 3 bases from V and 5 bases from J, with 16 bases between. Germline V gene data show CDR1 as SEHNR and CDR2 as FQNEAQ (reference sequence). The CDR3 has 15 residues. The CDR3 loop reads CASSFTETVSETQYF. Written as DNA, the CDR3 is TGTGCCAGCAGCTTTACCGAGACAGTTTCTGAGACCCAGTACTTC.

The sample holds one count of this clonotype. The V and J genes are TRBV7-9 and TRBJ1-5, with D perhaps matching TRBD1 (5 bases). CDR1 and CDR2 from the germline V gene are SEHNR and FQNEAQ (reference sequence). V was clipped by 3 bases and J by 0 bases, with 18 bases between them. The CDR3 consists of 18 residues. The CDR3 protein is CASSFAFGGGDSNQPQHF. For the CDR3, the DNA is TGTGCCAGCAGCTTTGCTTTCGGTGGGGGAGATAGCAATCAGCCCCAGCATTTT.

This clonotype was detected only a few times. The chain is built from TRBV12-3 or TRBV12-4 and TRBJ1-2; D possibly corresponds to TRBD1 (5 bases). Trimming stripped 10 bases from V and 6 bases from J, with 12 bases between. The CDR3 totals 11 residues. The DNA for the CDR3 is TGTGCCACCGGTACAGGAAATGGCTACACCTTC. Protein product: CATGTGNGYTF.

This clonotype was seen many times. The gene calls are TRBV20-1 and TRBJ1-6; D possibly corresponds to TRBD1 (5 bases). This CDR3 is built from 14 residues. Trimming cost V 5 bases and J 10 bases, with 18 bases left between them. Germline-derived CDR1 and CDR2 are DFQATT and SNEGSKA (reference sequence). The CDR3 DNA sequence: TGCAGTGCTCTTTCCCCGGGGGAGACATCACCCCTCCACTTT. It yields the protein CSALSPGETSPLHF.

In regard to this clonotype: With a much larger clone just one base away, this may be a read error. The chain couples TRBV7-2 to TRBJ2-1; D gene uncertain. The CDR3 loop spans 12 amino acids. Germline CDR1 is SGHTA and CDR2 is FQGNSA. The CDR3 DNA is TGTGCCAGCAGCTTATATAACAATGGGCAGTTCTTC. Residues: CASSLYNNGQFF.

This clonotype was counted only a few times. The gene calls are TRBV30 and TRBJ1-6, with D possibly TRBD1 on 5 matching bases. The CDR3 covers 15 residues. The ends were cut back, 3 bases at V and 5 bases at J, with 14 bases in the middle. CDR1 and CDR2 from the germline V gene are GTSNPN and SVGIG (reference sequence). CDR3 DNA: TGTGCCTGGAGCCCCCCGGGGCAAGATAATTCACCCCTCCACTTT. Amino acids: CAWSPPGQDNSPLHF.

This chain joins TRBV18 and TRBJ1-6; a weak D match, TRBD1 (6 bases). Germline loops: CDR1 KGHSH, CDR2 LQKENI. CDR3 length: 15 residues. Trimming left V 5 bases short and J 6 bases short, with 14 bases between. The CDR3 spells CASSSADRINSPLHF. CDR3 bases: TGTGCCAGCTCATCGGCAGACAGGATTAATTCACCCCTCCACTTT.

This clonotype occurred a few times. The V and J genes are TRBV6-6 and TRBJ2-4; 7 nucleotides agree with TRBD1. This CDR3 comprises 16 residues. The J segment lost 0 bases and the V segment lost 6 bases, leaving 8 bases of the junction unmatched. Germline V gene sequence: CDR1 MNHNY, CDR2 SVGAGI (reference sequence). CDR3 in DNA: TGTGCCAGCAGGCCCACAGGGGCCGTAGCCAAAAACATTCAGTACTTC. Protein sequence: CASRPTGAVAKNIQYF.

V is TRBV7-8 and J is TRBJ2-3; D not resolved. This CDR3 is 12 amino acids long. V gave up 4 bases and J gave up 4 bases, with 6 bases separating them. CDR1 SGHVS and CDR2 FQNEAQ come from the germline V gene. CDR3 protein: CASSSPADTQYF. Here the CDR3 DNA reads TGTGCCAGCAGCTCCCCGGCAGATACGCAGTATTTT.

The V call is TRBV20-1, the J call TRBJ2-7; TRBD2 aligns across 11 bases. This CDR3 has 14 amino acids. J was trimmed by 2 bases and V by 5 bases; bases with no gene match: 5. Germline V gene data show CDR1 as DFQATT and CDR2 as SNEGSKA (reference sequence). CDR3 in amino acids: CSAVTSGGPYEQYF. The CDR3 DNA follows: TGCAGTGCTGTAACTAGCGGGGGTCCCTACGAGCAGTACTTC.

J is TRBJ1-4 and V is TRBV7-9; TRBD1 matches at 10 bases. The germline V gene encodes CDR1 SEHNR and CDR2 FQNEAQ (reference sequence). After removal of 5 bases from V and 6 bases from J, the junction contained 6 bases not matched to a gene. The length of the CDR3 is 15 residues. The CDR3 protein is CASSAGQGGDEKLFF. CDR3 in DNA: TGTGCCAGCAGCGCTGGACAGGGGGGAGATGAAAAACTGTTTTTT. The complete variable domain, with remaining parts taken from reference TRBV7-9 and TRBJ1-4, reads DTGVSQNPRHKITKRGQNVTFRCDPISEHNRLYWYRQTLGQGPEFLTYFQNEAQLEKSRLLSDRFSAERPKGSFSTLEIQRTEQGDSAMYLCASSAGQGGDEKLFFGSGTQLSVL.

About this clonotype itself: One end of the junction fails to match germline, which may point to a read error. The chain combines TRBV20-1 with TRBJ2-3; D unresolved. CDR1 DFQATT and CDR2 SNEGSKA come from the germline V gene (reference sequence). CDR3 size: 16 residues. CDR3 residues: CSASSEEARHTDTRYF. DNA for the CDR3: TGCAGTGCTAGTTCCGAGGAAGCCAGGCACACAGATACGCGGTATTTT.

The genes are TRBV12-3 or TRBV12-4 and TRBJ2-4; 9 nucleotides line up with TRBD1. The J call may be incorrect, as the DNA end agrees better with TRBJ2-7. CDR3 length equals 17 residues. In nucleotides, the CDR3 is TGTGCCAGCAGATTAAGGGGGGGGACAGGGAATAGGAACGAGCAGTACTTC. Residues: CASRLRGGTGNRNEQYF.